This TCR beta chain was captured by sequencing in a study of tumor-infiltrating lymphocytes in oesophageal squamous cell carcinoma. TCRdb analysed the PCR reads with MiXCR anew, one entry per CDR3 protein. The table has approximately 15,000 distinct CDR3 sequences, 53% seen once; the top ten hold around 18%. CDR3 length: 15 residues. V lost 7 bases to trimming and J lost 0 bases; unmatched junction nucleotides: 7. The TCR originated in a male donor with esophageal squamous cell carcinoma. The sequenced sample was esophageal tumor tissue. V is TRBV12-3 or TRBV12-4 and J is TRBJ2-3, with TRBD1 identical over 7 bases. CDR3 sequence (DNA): TGTGCCAGCACGTGGGACAGCCTTAGCACAGATACGCAGTATTTT. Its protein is CASTWDSLSTDTQYF.